Sequencing of this TCR beta chain was carried out in a study of T cells in localized non-small cell lung cancer. Repertoires were generated with immunoSEQ multiplex PCR, while TCRdb's copy carries only in-frame clones and drops some. The sample holds approximately 21,000 clones, approximately 91% seen once. Whole-study findings and limits: Higher adjacent-lung clonality was associated with shorter survival. A median of around 60 clones ranked among the top 100 in tumor appeared in adjacent lung. Uninvolved adjacent lung showed the highest T cell clonality, exceeding tumor.

The germline V gene has CDR1 LNHDA and CDR2 SQIVND (reference sequence). The V end lost 3 bases, the J end lost 5 bases, and 19 bases lay between the germline ends. The length of the CDR3 is 16 residues. In its sample, this clone was seen once. Its specificity is not known. Sequenced material: peripheral blood, taken before any cancer treatment. The V gene is TRBV19, the J gene TRBJ2-5; either TRBD1 or TRBD2 may supply D (7 bases each). The clonotype originates from a male donor at least 60 years old with stage I lung adenocarcinoma. This CDR3 is CASSIPAQGGDETQYF. The CDR3 DNA is TGTGCCAGTAGTATTCCCGCTCAGGGGGGGGACGAGACCCAGTACTTC.